A single sample gave rise to the 19 T cell receptor beta chains below, sequenced in a study of blood T cells in healthy people across ages. The use of a sample-barcoded 5' primer and a J-beta primer mix characterized a second PCR of about 7 to 12 cycles. TCRdb processed the 5' RACE reads anew with MiXCR; each CDR3 protein has one entry. The table includes about 810,000 distinct CDR3 sequences, under 40% detected once. The sample taken for sequencing was blood. These receptors came from a man younger than 35 in good health.

The chain joins TRBV12-3 or TRBV12-4 to TRBJ1-1, with 7 bases identical to TRBD1. With V trimmed by 4 bases and J by 4 bases, 6 bases remained unmatched. The CDR3 runs 14 residues. CDR3 nucleotides: TGTGCCAGCAGTTGGACAGGACGTCCCACTGAAGCTTTCTTT. It codes for CASSWTGRPTEAFF.

On this clonotype itself: This may be a read error: a much more frequent sequence differs by one nucleotide. V gene TRBV4-3 combines with J gene TRBJ2-4; TRBD2 is a possible D gene (5 bases). The last part of the DNA fits TRBJ2-7 better; the J call may be wrong. CDR1 and CDR2 from the germline V gene are LGHNA and YSLEER. The CDR3 length is 14 residues. Here the CDR3 DNA reads TGCGCCGGCAGCCAAGCCGGGGAAAACAGCGAGCAGTACTTC. It specifies CAGSQAGENSEQYF.

This clonotype was seen at least ten times. This chain connects TRBV5-1 to TRBJ2-3, with D uncertain. The CDR3 length is 14 residues. Germline CDR1 and CDR2: SGHRS and YFSETQ. The V gene lost 0 bases and the J gene lost 1 base, with 6 bases spanning the gap. The CDR3 DNA reads as TGCGCCAGCAGCTTGGCCCAGGGCACAGATACGCAGTATTTT. Residues: CASSLAQGTDTQYF.

This clonotype was counted a few times. The CDR3, as DNA: TGCGCCAGCAGTAACGACAGGGGGCCCTATGGCTACACCTTC. Residues: CASSNDRGPYGYTF. The chain links TRBV4-3 to TRBJ1-2; 10 bases map to TRBD1. In germline, CDR1 is LGHNA, CDR2 YSLEER. The CDR3 covers 14 residues. J was trimmed by 4 bases and V by 6 bases; bases with no gene match: 5.

This clonotype showed up just a few times. V usage is TRBV4-3 and J usage is TRBJ2-1; 9 bases fit TRBD2. The V and J ends lost 4 bases and 8 bases, in that order; junction bases with no gene match: 12. The length of the CDR3 is 16 residues. Germline V gene data show CDR1 as LGHNA and CDR2 as YSLEER. The CDR3 sequence is CASSREAGGTGDEQFF. The DNA of the CDR3 is TGCGCCAGCAGCCGAGAAGCGGGAGGAACTGGGGATGAGCAGTTCTTC.

This chain uses TRBV10-3 with TRBJ2-1; 8 bases map to TRBD2. This CDR3 comprises 16 residues. Germline-derived CDR1 and CDR2 are ENHRY and SYGVKD. V shed 6 bases, J shed 3 bases, and the junction held 10 bases outside the gene matches. The CDR3: CAIREPRGDFYNEQFF. The CDR3 DNA follows: TGTGCCATCAGAGAACCGCGGGGGGACTTCTACAATGAGCAGTTCTTC.

The chain joins TRBV6-2 or TRBV6-3 to TRBJ1-1; D is undetermined. The V end was cut by 0 bases, the J end by 6 bases, with 11 bases between. The CDR3 contains 14 residues. The germline V gene encodes CDR1 MNHEY and CDR2 SVGEGT. CDR3 sequence (DNA): TGTGCCAGCAGTTACTCGGAAACGACTCCTGAAGCTTTCTTT. Amino acid sequence: CASSYSETTPEAFF.

This clonotype came up a few times. This chain links TRBV20-1 with TRBJ1-2; TRBD1 aligns across 9 bases. Germline CDR1 is DFQATT and CDR2 is SNEGSKA (reference sequence). Trimming removed 5 bases from V and 4 bases from J; junction bases left unmatched: 11. The CDR3 contains 15 residues. The CDR3 sequence: CSAAPGTGFSYGYTF. The DNA for the CDR3 is TGCAGTGCTGCCCCCGGGACAGGGTTTTCCTATGGCTACACCTTC.

The V and J genes are TRBV4-1 and TRBJ2-3, with TRBD2 matching over 7 bases. Germline V gene lookup returns CDR1 MGHRA and CDR2 YSYEKL. This CDR3 comprises 16 residues. Trimming at V came to 0 bases and at J to 2 bases, leaving 5 bases not matched to a gene. The CDR3 bases are TGCGCCAGCAGCCAAGAAAGCGGGGCGACCACAGATACGCAGTATTTT. Protein: CASSQESGATTDTQYF.

This clonotype was counted at least ten times. The chain couples TRBV10-3 to TRBJ2-3; TRBD1 agrees at 7 bases. This CDR3 spans 16 amino acids. The germline V gene has CDR1 ENHRY and CDR2 SYGVKD. V shed 2 bases and J 8 bases; nucleotides not matched to a gene: 13. CDR3 nucleotides: TGTGCCATCAGTGAGCCGCCCCTGGGACAGACGGGTACGCAGTATTTT. It yields the protein CAISEPPLGQTGTQYF.

Comments on this clonotype: With a much larger clone just one base away, this may be a read error. The CDR3 spells CAGRTFGQGLPDTQYF. The CDR3 DNA follows: TGTGCCGGCAGGACTTTCGGACAGGGGCTCCCAGATACGCAGTATTTT. This chain connects TRBV11-2 to TRBJ2-3; TRBD1 matches 9 bases. The CDR3 is made up of 16 amino acids. Germline CDR1 is SGHAT and CDR2 is FQNNGV.

This clonotype was picked up a small number of times. The genes are TRBV11-2 and TRBJ2-1; TRBD2 matches 14 bases. After removal of 4 bases from V and 4 bases from J, the junction contained 3 bases not matched to a gene. The CDR3 has 16 residues. Germline loops: CDR1 SGHAT, CDR2 FQNNGV. The CDR3 DNA reads TGTGCCAGCAGCTCTGGGACTAGCGGGGGATACAATGAGCAGTTCTTC. This translates into CASSSGTSGGYNEQFF. Complete variable domain (other parts from reference TRBV11-2 and TRBJ2-1): EAGVAQSPRYKIIEKRQSVAFWCNPISGHATLYWYQQILGQGPKLLIQFQNNGVVDDSQLPKDRFSAERLKGVDSTLKIQPAKLEDSAVYLCASSSGTSGGYNEQFFGPGTRLTVL.

The chain links TRBV6-2 or TRBV6-3 to TRBJ2-5; TRBD2 matches 13 bases. CDR3 size: 15 residues. In germline, CDR1 is MNHEY, CDR2 SVGEGT. J gave up 5 bases and V 5 bases, and 5 bases lay outside the gene matches. The CDR3 is CASSETSGGRETQYF. The CDR3 coding sequence is TGTGCCAGCAGTGAGACTAGCGGGGGGAGGGAGACCCAGTACTTC.

Note on this clonotype: One base away lies a much larger clone, so this may be a sequencing read error. The rearrangement uses TRBV3-1 and TRBJ2-7, with 9 bases matching TRBD2. This CDR3 contains 19 residues. CDR1 and CDR2 from the germline V gene are LGHDT and YNNKEL (reference sequence). V trimming: 2 bases; J trimming: 7 bases; junction bases outside the gene matches: 21. The chain's CDR3 is CASSQPKWGGTSSYNEQYF. The CDR3 region has the DNA TGTGCCAGCAGCCAACCTAAATGGGGTGGGACTAGCAGCTACAATGAGCAGTACTTC.

This chain uses TRBV9 with TRBJ2-1; TRBD2 matches 12 bases. The trim removed 4 bases at V and 6 bases at J, leaving 5 bases unmatched. Germline CDR1 and CDR2: SGDLS and YYNGEE. There are 15 residues in the CDR3. The chain's CDR3 is CASSSPSGGANEQFF. Here the CDR3 DNA reads TGTGCCAGCAGCTCTCCTAGCGGGGGGGCCAATGAGCAGTTCTTC.

This clonotype was counted between two and nine times. The gene calls are TRBV6-2 or TRBV6-3 and TRBJ1-1, with D tentatively TRBD1 (6 bases). V was trimmed by 2 bases and J by 4 bases, leaving 11 bases between them. The V gene's germline CDR1 is MNHEY and CDR2 SVGEGT. The length of the CDR3 is 14 residues. The CDR3 region is CASSYDPGATEAFF. The DNA for the CDR3 is TGTGCCAGCAGTTACGACCCAGGGGCCACTGAAGCTTTCTTT.

The chain employs TRBV10-3 and TRBJ1-5; no definite D call. Germline V gene data show CDR1 as ENHRY and CDR2 as SYGVKD. The V gene lost 0 bases and the J gene lost 2 bases, with 20 bases spanning the gap. The CDR3 loop spans 19 amino acids. CDR3 bases: TGTGCCATCAGTGAGTCGCTCTTCCCGGGTACTATCGGCAATCAGCCCCAGCATTTT. It specifies CAISESLFPGTIGNQPQHF.

The V call is TRBV5-1, the J call TRBJ2-7; 9 nucleotides align to TRBD1. V was clipped by 6 bases and J by 0 bases; unmatched bases: 10. The CDR3 runs 16 residues. Germline V gives CDR1 SGHRS, CDR2 YFSETQ. The CDR3 nucleotides are TGCGCCAGCACTCCTAGCCGGGACAGGGTCTCCTACGAGCAGTACTTC. It encodes CASTPSRDRVSYEQYF. The variable domain in full, completed from reference TRBV5-1 and TRBJ2-7, reads KAGVTQTPRYLIKTRGQQVTLSCSPISGHRSVSWYQQTPGQGLQFLFEYFSETQRNKGNFPGRFSGRQFSNSRSEMNVSTLELGDSALYLCASTPSRDRVSYEQYFGPGTRLTVT.

This clonotype was seen just once. This CDR3 is CASNPGTGPSSGNTIYF. The CDR3, as DNA: TGTGCCAGCAACCCCGGGACAGGCCCGAGCTCTGGAAACACCATATATTTT. The chain carries TRBV2 and TRBJ1-3; the match to TRBD1 covers 8 bases. Germline assignment: CDR1 SNHLY and CDR2 FYNNEI. V lost 7 bases to trimming and J lost 0 bases; unmatched junction nucleotides: 11. This CDR3 is 17 amino acids long.